Below, one T cell receptor beta chain is given with its context. This clonotype has ten or more counts. Its target antigen remains unknown. No clone much larger than this one lies a single base away; base qualities are absent. The sample comes from a study of regulatory T cells in long-lasting Graves disease (dated by TCRdb to about 2021). Broadly, across the study: Newly diagnosed Graves' disease patients had taken antithyroid drugs for less than 3 months. Patients with persistent Graves' disease were compared with patients with newly diagnosed Graves' disease using TCR sequencing and RNA sequencing of peripheral blood. The study took place in China and was registered as a clinical trial. A total of about 35 samples underwent TCR sequencing, from 13 patients with persistent Graves' disease and 20 or so patients with newly diagnosed Graves' disease. The investigation overall reported the following: Compared with newly diagnosed patients, patients with persistent Graves' disease had lower TCR Shannon entropy and fewer highly expanded clones, which suggests clonal expansion. Peripheral blood alone was examined, since thyroid tissue, which constituted the primary lesion, could not be accessed. Persistent patients shared more public clonotypes among themselves (around 3,000) than newly diagnosed patients did (over 900). Preferential use of TRBV28, TRBJ1-2 and TRBJ2-5 was observed in persistent disease, whereas TRBV20-1 and TRBJ2-1 were favored in newly diagnosed disease. Sequencing and analysis were limited to the TCR beta chain. The authors noted that the small sample size was a limitation that may lower accuracy.

The time point label, read with the paper, signifies: newly diagnosed GD, antithyroid drugs for less than 3 months. RNA was extracted from PBMCs in TRIzol for both TCR sequencing and RNA sequencing. The diagnosis of Graves' disease followed American Thyroid Association guidelines. Recruitment of patients was carried out at an endocrinology department in Xi'an, China. Each patient gave approximately 8.8 milliliters of peripheral blood, collected in an EDTA anticoagulant tube. PBMCs were isolated by Ficoll Paque Plus density gradient separation without further T cell sorting. An Agilent 2100 Bioanalyzer and agarose gel were used to assess RNA quality, and a NanoDrop 2000 was used to measure RNA concentration. Library generation was performed with multiplex PCR. For sequencing, an Illumina HiSeq 4000 was employed. CDR3 regions were amplified by Arm-PCR with iRepertoire HTBI primers to construct TCR beta libraries. Before sequencing, the PCR products underwent gel purification. Turning to the authors' computational methods: A total of fewer than 65 TRBV and more than twelve TRBJ segments were identified across samples and were used for gene usage analysis of CDR3 amino acid clonotypes. Filtered high-quality paired reads were merged into contigs using COPE and FqMerger. BLAST was used to align contigs to IMGT TRBV, TRBD and TRBJ reference genes, and CDR3 was defined according to IMGT. Any clonotype with a frequency above 0.1% was counted as a highly expanded clone. Shannon entropy was used to measure repertoire diversity, and the Gini coefficient was used to measure V-J evenness. Public clonotypes were defined as clonotypes shared by more than one individual. Starting from the raw public reads, TCRdb applied fastp trimming at Q25, assembled clones with MiXCR and retained in-frame beta chains. Duplicate CDR3 protein sequences are folded into a single record with the most common DNA and genes. The V and J calls follow TCRdb's processing rather than the paper's. The sample has fewer than 400,000 distinct CDR3 sequences on record, about a sixth of them singletons. 35% to 45% of the sample goes to the ten largest clones.

The CDR3 numbers 14 residues from cysteine through phenylalanine. Of all the DNA, just the CDR3 is kept, 42 bases in frame from base 1. V and J lose 3 bases and 5 bases, and a span of 13 bases separates them. Per the germline V gene, MDHEN is the CDR1 and SYDVKM is the CDR2. The clonotype comes from a female donor with Graves disease. The sequencing here drew on peripheral blood mononuclear cells (PBMCs), taken at new diagnosis, from a patient treated with antithyroid drugs. This receptor chain uses TRBV28 and TRBJ2-5; TRBD1 is a possible D gene, resting on 7 matching bases. At the DNA level, the sequence is TGTGCCAGCAGTTTGGAGGGGGCGGGGGAGACCCAGTACTTC. The resulting protein is CASSLEGAGETQYF. Reference TRBV28 and TRBJ2-5 proteins supply the regions before and after the CDR3; the full variable domain is: DVKVTQSSRYLVKRTGEKVFLECVQDMDHENMFWYRQDPGLGLRLIYFSYDVKMKEKGDIPEGYSVSREKKERFSLILESASTNQTSMYLCASSLEGAGETQYFGPGTRLLVL.